This T cell receptor beta chain was captured by sequencing in a study of cytomegalovirus exposure and HLA in healthy donors. The overall study: Researchers previously reported finding just under 120 million unique TCR beta sequences from about 170 million T cells. Whole-study results and caveats: Specificity of a few CMV-associated chains for CMV antigens was verified in vitro.

The PCR was carried out with 60 Vbeta primers and 13 Jbeta primers. Generated by immunoSEQ multiplex PCR, the TCRdb table keeps only in-frame clones and is missing some. Among some 130,000 clones listed, about 80% were seen once. A remark on this clone: What it binds is unknown.

The CDR3 has 13 amino acids. The germline V gene encodes CDR1 MNHNS and CDR2 SASEGT. V shed 8 bases, J shed 3 bases, and the junction held 7 bases outside the gene matches. The origin of this receptor is a man between 18 and 29 years old in good health and CMV-seronegative. The V and J genes are TRBV6-1 and TRBJ2-7, with 7 bases that match TRBD2. Sequences were obtained from PBMCs. The DNA of the CDR3 is TGTGCCAGCCTAGCGGAGATTAGCTACGAGCAGTACTTC. Translation gives CASLAEISYEQYF.